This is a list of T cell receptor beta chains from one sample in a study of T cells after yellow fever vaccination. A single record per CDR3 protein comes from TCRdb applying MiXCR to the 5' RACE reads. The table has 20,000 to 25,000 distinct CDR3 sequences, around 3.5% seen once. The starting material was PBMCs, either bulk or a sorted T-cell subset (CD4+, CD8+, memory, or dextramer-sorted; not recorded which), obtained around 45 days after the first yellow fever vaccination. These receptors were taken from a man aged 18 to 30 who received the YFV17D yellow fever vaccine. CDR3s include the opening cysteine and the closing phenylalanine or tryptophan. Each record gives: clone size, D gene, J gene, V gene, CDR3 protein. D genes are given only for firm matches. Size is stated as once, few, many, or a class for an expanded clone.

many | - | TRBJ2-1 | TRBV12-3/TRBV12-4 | CASSVLSSYNEQFF
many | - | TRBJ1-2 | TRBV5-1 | CASSLNPSNYGYTF
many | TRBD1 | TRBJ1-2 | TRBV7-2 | CASSSQTGGFYGYTF
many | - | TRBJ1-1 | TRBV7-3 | CASSTGRNTEAFF
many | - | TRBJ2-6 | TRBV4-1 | CASSQDRWGSGANVLTF
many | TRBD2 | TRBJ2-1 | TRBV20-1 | CSALGLAGSNEQFF
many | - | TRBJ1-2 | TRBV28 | CASSYPRQGYGYTF
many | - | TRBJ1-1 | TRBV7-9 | CASSNRGRGDTEAFF
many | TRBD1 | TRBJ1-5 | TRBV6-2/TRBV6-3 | CASSYGGTGDQPQHF
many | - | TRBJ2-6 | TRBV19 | CASSIPQGGFPGANVLTF
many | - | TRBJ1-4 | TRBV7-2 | CASSPQGVGEKLFF
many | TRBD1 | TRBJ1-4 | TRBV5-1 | CASRTGDEKLFF
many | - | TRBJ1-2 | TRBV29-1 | CSAAPYGYTF
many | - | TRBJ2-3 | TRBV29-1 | CSAAVGGRADTQYF
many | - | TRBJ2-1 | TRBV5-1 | CASSQDPGHGYNEQFF
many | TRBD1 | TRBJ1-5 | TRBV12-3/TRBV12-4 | CASSLTRTGPNQPQHF
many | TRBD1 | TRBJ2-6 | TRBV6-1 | CASTDATGGAGANVLTF
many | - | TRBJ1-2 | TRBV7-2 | CASSLRGVQNYGYTF
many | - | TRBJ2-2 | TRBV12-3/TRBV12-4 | CASSVSVGSGELFF
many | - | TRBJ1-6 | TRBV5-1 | CASSLEGGDSPLHF
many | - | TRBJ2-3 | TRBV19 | CASSPGLQSDTQYF
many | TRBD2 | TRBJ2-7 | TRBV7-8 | CASSLVSGGVHEQYF
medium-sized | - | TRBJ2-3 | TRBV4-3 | CASSQDIGTSSTDTQYF
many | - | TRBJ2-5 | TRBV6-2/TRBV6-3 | CASRKQAETQYF
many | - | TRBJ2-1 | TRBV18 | CASSIPYNEQFF
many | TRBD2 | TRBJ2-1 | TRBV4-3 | CASSQDIFGTSGYNEQFF
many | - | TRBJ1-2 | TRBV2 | CASTGGLLDGYTF
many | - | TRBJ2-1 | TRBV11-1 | CASSLLDSYNEQFF
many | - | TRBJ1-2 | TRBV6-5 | CASSYLSETGGYTF
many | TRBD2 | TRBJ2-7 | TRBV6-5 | CAASGGAYEQYF
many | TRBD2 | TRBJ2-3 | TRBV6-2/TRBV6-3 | CASSWTSGTDTQYF